This TCR beta chain appears in the sequencing data of a study of blood T cell repertoires in COVID-19. The ends were cut back, 4 bases at V and 4 bases at J, with 10 bases in the middle. Looked up from germline, CDR1 is SNHLY and CDR2 is FYNNEI. The CDR3 length is 13 residues. Profiling relied on immunoSEQ multiplex PCR, and the TCRdb table lists in-frame clones only, not all of them. The sample contains about 200,000 clones, 70% to 90% of which appear only once. The clonotype was recovered from an older woman with acute or convalescent COVID-19. Sequencing used peripheral blood. The chain combines TRBV2 with TRBJ1-1; D gene ambiguous. The CDR3 protein is CASSGVGITEAFF. CDR3 coding DNA: TGTGCCAGCAGTGGGGTCGGGATCACTGAAGCTTTCTTT.